These 11 T cell receptor beta chains originate from one sample sequenced in a study of T-cell memory formation after mild COVID-19. In TCRdb, the 5' RACE reads were re-called with MiXCR into one record per CDR3 protein. The sample has about 260,000 distinct CDR3 sequences, approximately 7.6% seen once; the top ten hold under 25%. The sample was PBMCs or a T cell subset sorted from them (not recorded which). These receptors all come from a man aged 18 to 30 who had mild COVID-19 (a few samples of this study predate the infection). Cell type and time point are not known.

In its sample, this clonotype was seen many times. V is TRBV3-1 and J is TRBJ2-1, with D perhaps matching TRBD1 (6 bases). The V and J ends lost 0 bases and 15 bases respectively, with 18 bases between them. This CDR3 region has 14 residues. CDR1 and CDR2 (germline): LGHDT, YNNKEL (reference sequence). The CDR3 sequence: CASSQDRVGARRFF. CDR3 in DNA: TGTGCCAGCAGCCAAGATCGTGTGGGGGCGCGACGGTTCTTC.

V gene TRBV5-1 combines with J gene TRBJ2-7, with TRBD1 matching 7 bases. The ends lost 0 bases at V and 6 bases at J; junction bases unmatched: 3. The germline gives CDR1 SGHRS, CDR2 YFSETQ. This CDR3 comprises 13 residues. The CDR3: CASSLGRQGEQYF. The CDR3 DNA reads TGCGCCAGCAGCTTGGGGAGACAGGGCGAGCAGTACTTC.

This clonotype was seen only a few times. CDR3 nucleotides: TGTGCCAGCAGTTTGGGGTCGAACTCCTACAATGAGCAGTTCTTC. Translation: CASSLGSNSYNEQFF. The rearrangement joins TRBV12-3 or TRBV12-4 to TRBJ2-1; D unclear. The CDR3 spans 15 residues. Trimming pared 3 bases from V and 0 bases from J, leaving 9 bases between.

This clonotype was detected only a few times. V is TRBV7-9 and J is TRBJ2-3; 9 bases align to TRBD2. V lost 2 bases to trimming and J lost 2 bases; unmatched junction nucleotides: 11. The CDR3 is made up of 18 amino acids. Germline V gene data show CDR1 as SEHNR and CDR2 as FQNEAQ (reference sequence). CDR3 nucleotide sequence: TGTGCCAGCAGCTTACCGCGGGGGGGCTATCCCCCCACAGATACGCAGTATTTT. Its translation is CASSLPRGGYPPTDTQYF.

This clonotype was observed a few times. The chain combines TRBV3-1 with TRBJ2-7, with D tentatively TRBD2 (5 bases). Trimming removed 4 bases at V and 7 bases at J, with 17 bases between. CDR1 is LGHDT, CDR2 YNNKEL, per germline (reference sequence). The CDR3 contains 14 residues. The CDR3 DNA follows: TGTGCCAGCAGCCGGGCCAGCGGCCCGGGAGAGCAGTACTTC. Its protein product is CASSRASGPGEQYF.

This clonotype was picked up a small number of times. The V call is TRBV10-3, the J call TRBJ1-2; 8 nucleotides match TRBD1. Unmatched junction bases numbered 11, after V lost 8 bases and J lost 6 bases. The length of the CDR3 is 14 residues. Germline V CDR1 and CDR2: ENHRY, SYGVKD. The DNA for the CDR3 is TGTGCCATCCCCTATAAGACAGGGGTGGATGGCTACACCTTC. Amino acids: CAIPYKTGVDGYTF.

The gene calls are TRBV5-1 and TRBJ2-6; tentative D call: TRBD2 (6 bases). The CDR3 is made up of 15 amino acids. V was shortened by 4 bases and J by 2 bases, with 10 bases between the two germline ends. Germline V gene lookup returns CDR1 SGHRS and CDR2 YFSETQ. CDR3 amino acids: CASSGRGPGANVLTF. CDR3 DNA: TGCGCCAGCAGCGGGCGGGGCCCTGGGGCCAACGTCCTGACTTTC.

The chain uses TRBV7-2 and TRBJ2-7, with 8 bases aligning to TRBD1. V was pared by 4 bases and J by 0 bases, with 14 bases of the junction left unmatched. Germline CDR1 is SGHTA and CDR2 is FQGNSA. This CDR3 is 18 amino acids long. CDR3 in amino acids: CASSYPQRGTGPSYEQYF. As DNA, the CDR3 is TGTGCCAGCAGCTACCCGCAAAGGGGGACAGGACCCTCCTACGAGCAGTACTTC.

This clonotype was seen only a few times. This chain links TRBV5-5 with TRBJ2-4, with D hard to call. Germline CDR1 SGHKS, CDR2 YYEKEE (reference sequence). The CDR3 loop spans 15 amino acids. V was clipped by 1 base and J by 0 bases, with 8 bases between them. Written as DNA, the CDR3 is TGTGCCAGCAGCTTGACCAGTTTAGCCAAAAACATTCAGTACTTC. Protein: CASSLTSLAKNIQYF.

V usage is TRBV7-9 and J usage is TRBJ2-3; 11 bases are shared with TRBD2. The CDR3 loop spans 15 amino acids. Trimming at V came to 5 bases and at J to 2 bases, leaving 3 bases not matched to a gene. Germline CDR1 reads SEHNR; CDR2 reads FQNEAQ (reference sequence). The CDR3 here is CASSQGLADTDTQYF. The CDR3 DNA reads TGTGCCAGCAGCCAGGGACTAGCGGACACAGATACGCAGTATTTT.

This clonotype was seen more than once but under ten times. The gene calls are TRBV25-1 and TRBJ1-1; possible D gene TRBD1, 5 bases. Between the trimmed V and J ends, which lost 6 bases and 0 bases, there was a span of 14 bases. The length of the CDR3 is 15 residues. CDR1 is MGHDK, CDR2 SYGVNS, per germline. CDR3 DNA sequence: TGTGCCAGCAGCGGGGCCAGTCCTGTGAACACTGAAGCTTTCTTT. Its translation: CASSGASPVNTEAFF.